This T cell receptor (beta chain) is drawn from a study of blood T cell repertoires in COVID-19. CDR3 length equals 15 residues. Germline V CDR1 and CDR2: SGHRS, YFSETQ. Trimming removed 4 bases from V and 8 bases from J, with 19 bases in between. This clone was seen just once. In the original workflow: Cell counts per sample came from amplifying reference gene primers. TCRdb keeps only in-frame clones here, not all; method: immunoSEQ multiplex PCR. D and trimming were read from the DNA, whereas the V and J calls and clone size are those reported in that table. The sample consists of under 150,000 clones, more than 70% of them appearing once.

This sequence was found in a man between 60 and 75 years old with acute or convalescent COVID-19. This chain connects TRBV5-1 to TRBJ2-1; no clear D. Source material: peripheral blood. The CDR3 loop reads CASSLDGSEWDEQFF. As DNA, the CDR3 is TGCGCCAGCAGCCTGGACGGAAGCGAGTGGGATGAGCAGTTCTTC.